This T cell receptor beta chain was identified in a study of T cells in Graves' hyperthyroidism and ophthalmopathy. Study results and limitations: Blood samples included most of the expanded thyroid clonotypes exceeding 0.001.

TCR beta CDR3 regions were amplified from RNA transcripts. Primed by the HTBI set, a first-round RT-PCR was run on the TCR CDR3. TCRdb processed the multiplex PCR reads anew with MiXCR; each CDR3 protein has one entry. The profile shows more than 350,000 distinct CDR3 sequences, about 15% of them singletons. It was around 10 ml of fresh peripheral blood that supplied the PBMCs. A note on this clonotype: The antigen is undetermined.

V shed 1 base, J shed 10 bases, and the junction held 3 bases outside the gene matches. The length of the CDR3 is 14 residues. In germline, CDR1 is MGHRA, CDR2 YSYEKL. The sequenced sample consisted of blood. The sequence was obtained from a woman aged 55-70 years with Graves' ophthalmopathy. V and J are TRBV4-1 and TRBJ1-6; TRBD1 matches at 8 bases. Here the CDR3 reads CASSQGTGQSPLHF. CDR3 bases: TGCGCCAGCAGCCAAGGGACAGGGCAATCACCCCTCCACTTT.